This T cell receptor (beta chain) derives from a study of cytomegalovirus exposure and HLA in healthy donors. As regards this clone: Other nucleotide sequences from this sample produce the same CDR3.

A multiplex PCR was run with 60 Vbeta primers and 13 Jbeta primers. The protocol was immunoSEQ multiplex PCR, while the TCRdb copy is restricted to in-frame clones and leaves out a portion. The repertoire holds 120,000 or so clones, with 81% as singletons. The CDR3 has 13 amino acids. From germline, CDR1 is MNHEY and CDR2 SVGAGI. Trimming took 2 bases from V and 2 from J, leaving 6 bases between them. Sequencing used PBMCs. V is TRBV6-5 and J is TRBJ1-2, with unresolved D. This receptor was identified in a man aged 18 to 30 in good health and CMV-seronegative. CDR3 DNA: TGTGCCAGCAGTTACGACACCAACTATGGCTACACCTTC. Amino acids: CASSYDTNYGYTF.